The 27 T cell receptor beta chains in this list originate from one sample, sequenced in a study of blood T cell repertoires in COVID-19. Profiled with immunoSEQ multiplex PCR; TCRdb holds only in-frame clones, not every one. The sample holds 110,000 to 150,000 clones, roughly 88% seen once. Sequencing was performed on PBMCs or T cells enriched from blood (not recorded which). The receptors here all came from a man aged 45-60 years who had recovered from COVID-19.

This clone was seen just once. This rearrangement joins TRBV3-1 (or the pseudogene TRBV3-2) to TRBJ2-5; 9 nucleotides match TRBD2. CDR1 LGHDT and CDR2 YNNKEL come from the germline V gene (reference sequence). V gave up 3 bases and J gave up 7 bases; unmatched junction bases: 9. The CDR3 is 15 amino acids. CDR3 sequence: CASSQPGTSFGTQYF. The CDR3, as DNA: TGTGCCAGCAGCCAGCCCGGGACTAGCTTCGGGACCCAGTACTTC.

This rearrangement joins TRBV7-9 to TRBJ2-3; weak D call: TRBD1 (6 bases). The ends were cut back, 0 bases at V and 0 bases at J, with 10 bases in the middle. The germline CDR1 and CDR2 sequences are SEHNR and FQNEAQ (reference sequence). The CDR3 length is 16 residues. The CDR3 here is CASSLAGQGSTDTQYF. For the CDR3, the DNA is TGTGCCAGCAGCTTAGCGGGGCAGGGGAGCACAGATACGCAGTATTTT.

In DNA, the CDR3 is TGTGCCAGCAGTCTTACAGGGGGTGGTGGAAACACCATATATTTT. Its protein product is CASSLTGGGGNTIYF. The chain links TRBV28 to TRBJ1-3; 8 nucleotides line up with TRBD1. This CDR3 is 15 amino acids long. V was clipped by 5 bases and J by 3 bases; unmatched bases: 6. The V gene's germline CDR1 is MDHEN and CDR2 SYDVKM.

In nucleotides, the CDR3 is TGTGCCTCAACAGGGTTTCGGGAGCAGTACGTC. This sequence encodes CASTGFREQYV. V is TRBV2 and J is TRBJ2-7; D is possibly TRBD1 (6 bases). The CDR3 is 11 residues long. Per the germline V gene, CDR1 is SNHLY and CDR2 is FYNNEI. Trimming cost V 11 bases and J 7 bases, with 15 bases left between them.

This chain uses TRBV7-3 with TRBJ2-1; no firm D call. Trimming left V 5 bases short and J 0 bases short, with 8 bases between. CDR3 length: 14 amino acids. Germline assignment: CDR1 SGHTA and CDR2 FQGTGA. CDR3 sequence: CASSPSVSYNEQFF. The CDR3 nucleotides read TGTGCCAGCAGCCCCTCCGTCTCCTACAATGAGCAGTTCTTC.

This clone was seen just once. This chain joins TRBV19 and TRBJ1-4, with unresolved D. The CDR3 has 14 residues. The germline CDR1 and CDR2 sequences are LNHDA and SQIVND (reference sequence). Trimming shortened V by 4 bases and J by 8 bases, and 14 bases separated the two germline ends. The CDR3 DNA is TGTGCCAGTAGTAACCGCGCGCTAGTGGAAAAACTGTTTTTT. This gives the protein CASSNRALVEKLFF.

The V and J genes are TRBV7-3 and TRBJ2-3; 8 bases are a match to TRBD2. Looked up from germline, CDR1 is SGHTA and CDR2 is FQGTGA. The CDR3 totals 16 residues. V trimming: 3 bases; J trimming: 1 base; junction bases outside the gene matches: 6. The DNA of the CDR3 is TGTGCCAGCAGCTTGGTTGGGCGGGGGGGCACAGATACGCAGTATTTT. It yields the protein CASSLVGRGGTDTQYF.

The V and J genes are TRBV7-3 and TRBJ1-4; a weak D match, TRBD1 (6 bases). V lost 5 bases and J 3 bases, leaving 13 bases between the germline ends. CDR1 and CDR2 from the germline V gene are SGHTA and FQGTGA. CDR3 length: 15 residues. The CDR3 spells CASSLLGAPNEKLFF. The CDR3 bases are TGTGCCAGCAGCCTGTTGGGGGCTCCTAATGAAAAACTGTTTTTT. The full variable domain, rest sourced from reference TRBV7-3 and TRBJ1-4, is GAGVSQTPSNKVTEKGKYVELRCDPISGHTALYWYRQSLGQGPEFLIYFQGTGAADDSGLPNDRFFAVRPEGSVSTLKIQRTERGDSAVYLCASSLLGAPNEKLFFGSGTQLSVL.

The rearrangement links TRBV19 to TRBJ2-6; 9 bases are a match to TRBD2. Trimming took 1 base from V and 2 from J; bases not matched to a gene: 15. This CDR3 region has 21 residues. Germline values: CDR1 LNHDA, CDR2 SQIVND (reference sequence). CDR3 bases: TGTGCCAGTAGTATAGGATCGCGGGGGGGTCGGGTTGAAACTGGGGCCAACGTCCTGACTTTC. Its translation: CASSIGSRGGRVETGANVLTF.

The genes are TRBV4-3 and TRBJ1-2; D gene unclear. The length of the CDR3 is 15 residues. Looked up from germline, CDR1 is LGHNA and CDR2 is YSLEER. Trimming left V 0 bases short and J 4 bases short, with 12 bases between. The CDR3 loop is CASSQDHEGRYGYTF. In DNA form, the CDR3 reads TGCGCCAGCAGCCAAGATCACGAGGGCCGCTATGGCTACACCTTC.

This chain uses TRBV28 with TRBJ2-7; 13 bases match TRBD2. The V segment lost 6 bases and the J segment 1 base; nucleotides outside the gene matches: 3. Germline V lookup: CDR1 MDHEN, CDR2 SYDVKM. The CDR3 consists of 15 residues. For the CDR3, the DNA is TGTGCCAGCAGGGGGACTAGCGGGACGTCCTACGAGCAGTACTTC. Its protein is CASRGTSGTSYEQYF.

This chain links TRBV11-3 with TRBJ2-2; D is undetermined. The CDR3 is 14 amino acids. CDR1 is SGHNT and CDR2 is YENEEA in the germline V gene. The V and J ends lost 1 base and 6 bases respectively, with 9 bases between them. The CDR3 coding sequence is TGTGCCAGCAGCTTAGTGTCGACATCCGGGGAGCTGTTTTTT. Amino acids: CASSLVSTSGELFF.

The chain joins TRBV7-2 to TRBJ1-1; D is possibly TRBD1 (6 bases). Per the germline V gene, CDR1 is SGHTA and CDR2 is FQGNSA. This CDR3 is 15 amino acids long. The V and J ends lost 7 bases and 4 bases respectively, with 19 bases between them. The CDR3 reads CASNTYMGAGTEAFF. The CDR3 region has the DNA TGTGCCAGCAACACTTATATGGGGGCTGGCACTGAAGCTTTCTTT. The entire variable domain, with the rest obtained from reference TRBV7-2 and TRBJ1-1, is as follows: GAGVSQSPSNKVTEKGKDVELRCDPISGHTALYWYRQSLGQGLEFLIYFQGNSAPDKSGLPSDRFSAERTGGSVSTLTIQRTQQEDSAVYLCASNTYMGAGTEAFFGQGTRLTVV.

The genes are TRBV3-1 (or the pseudogene TRBV3-2) and TRBJ2-7, with a possible D match to TRBD2 (5 bases). V dropped 3 bases and J dropped 3 bases, with 12 bases sitting between them. Germline CDR1 is LGHDT and CDR2 is YNNKEL (reference sequence). CDR3 length: 14 residues. In DNA, the CDR3 is TGTGCCAGCAGCCACCCCGGACGGGGCTACGAGCAGTACTTC. This gives the protein CASSHPGRGYEQYF.

The rearrangement uses TRBV28 and TRBJ1-6; D remains unclear. This CDR3 has 17 amino acids. Germline V gene lookup returns CDR1 MDHEN and CDR2 SYDVKM. Trimming stripped 1 base from V and 3 bases from J, with 13 bases between. The CDR3 sequence: CASSLLTGGFYNSPLHF. CDR3 bases: TGTGCCAGCAGTTTATTAACGGGCGGGTTCTATAATTCACCCCTCCACTTT.

The chain employs TRBV3-1 (or the pseudogene TRBV3-2) and TRBJ1-2, with 10 bases aligning to TRBD1. Trimming at V came to 6 bases and at J to 7 bases, leaving 5 bases not matched to a gene. Germline lookup yields CDR1 LGHDT and CDR2 YNNKEL (reference sequence). The CDR3 loop spans 13 amino acids. The CDR3 DNA reads TGTGCCAGCAGACCACGGGACAGGGGTGGCTACACCTTC. This translates into CASRPRDRGGYTF.

In its sample, this clone was seen a few times. The chain combines TRBV14 with TRBJ2-5; 12 nucleotides align to TRBD2. Unmatched junction bases numbered 0, after V lost 3 bases and J lost 4 bases. The CDR3 consists of 14 residues. Germline loops: CDR1 SGHDN, CDR2 FVKESK. In nucleotides, the CDR3 is TGTGCCAGCAGCCAGACTAGCGGGGGAGAGACCCAGTACTTC. Translated, it gives CASSQTSGGETQYF.

This clone was seen just once. This chain uses TRBV5-1 with TRBJ2-6, with D tentatively TRBD2 (5 bases). V gave up 7 bases and J gave up 0 bases, with 8 bases separating them. The germline V gene encodes CDR1 SGHRS and CDR2 YFSETQ. CDR3 length equals 14 residues. CDR3 coding DNA: TGCGCCAGCGAAGGGAGCTCTGGGGCCAACGTCCTGACTTTC. Encoded protein: CASEGSSGANVLTF.

The chain carries TRBV5-3 and TRBJ1-6; D gene ambiguous. TRBV5-3 is assigned to the ORF class and has an uncertain function. V shed 1 base and J shed 0 bases, with 11 bases lying between them. The CDR3 has 17 residues. CDR3: CARSLQEGSSYNSPLHF. CDR3 coding DNA: TGTGCCAGAAGCTTGCAAGAGGGCAGCTCCTATAATTCACCCCTCCACTTT.

The chain carries TRBV29-1 and TRBJ1-1; 7 bases fit TRBD1. The CDR3 is 13 residues long. Germline CDR1 reads SQVTM; CDR2 reads ANQGSEA. Trimming at V came to 6 bases and at J to 0 bases, leaving 4 bases not matched to a gene. CDR3 region: CSVQGSMNTEAFF. For the CDR3, the DNA is TGCAGCGTACAGGGGTCGATGAACACTGAAGCTTTCTTT.

The chain links TRBV24-1 to TRBJ2-7, with 7 bases that match TRBD1. CDR1 and CDR2 (germline): KGHDR, SFDVKD. The CDR3 has 16 residues. J was trimmed by 6 bases and V by 3 bases; bases with no gene match: 13. The CDR3 loop is CATSDRAGQDIREQYF. As DNA, the CDR3 is TGTGCCACCAGTGATAGGGCAGGACAGGACATCCGCGAGCAGTACTTC.

This chain uses TRBV11-3 with TRBJ2-5, with D possibly matching TRBD1 (6 bases). Germline V lookup: CDR1 SGHNT, CDR2 YENEEA. The ends were cut back, 6 bases at V and 5 bases at J, with 13 bases in the middle. This CDR3 comprises 13 residues. The CDR3 region has the DNA TGTGCCAGCAGTCAGGGGCCGCGGGAGACCCAGTACTTC. Amino acid sequence: CASSQGPRETQYF. Full variable domain (rest looked up from reference TRBV11-3 and TRBJ2-5): EAGVVQSPRYKIIEKKQPVAFWCNPISGHNTLYWYLQNLGQGPELLIRYENEEAVDDSQLPKDRFSAERLKGVDSTLKIQPAELGDSAVYLCASSQGPRETQYFGPGTRLLVL.

This clone has more than one count but fewer than ten. The chain employs TRBV4-1 and TRBJ2-5; 8 bases agree with TRBD1. Germline assignment: CDR1 MGHRA and CDR2 YSYEKL. V shed 4 bases and J 4 bases; nucleotides not matched to a gene: 8. This CDR3 region has 15 residues. The CDR3: CASSRVGQGRETQYF. CDR3 DNA sequence: TGCGCCAGCAGCCGAGTAGGACAGGGAAGAGAGACCCAGTACTTC.

This clone showed up just once. This rearrangement joins TRBV7-2 to TRBJ1-4, with D perhaps matching TRBD1 (5 bases). The germline V and J ends were trimmed by 5 bases and 3 bases, with 22 bases remaining between them. CDR3 size: 18 residues. The V gene's germline CDR1 is SGHTA and CDR2 FQGNSA. Here the CDR3 reads CASSPKSRGGGSNEKLFF. In DNA, the CDR3 is TGTGCCAGCAGCCCCAAGAGTAGGGGAGGCGGATCTAATGAAAAACTGTTTTTT. Filled out from reference TRBV7-2 and TRBJ1-4, the complete variable domain reads GAGVSQSPSNKVTEKGKDVELRCDPISGHTALYWYRQSLGQGLEFLIYFQGNSAPDKSGLPSDRFSAERTGGSVSTLTIQRTQQEDSAVYLCASSPKSRGGGSNEKLFFGSGTQLSVL.

The chain carries TRBV7-9 and TRBJ1-2; D is undetermined. From germline, CDR1 is SEHNR and CDR2 FQNEAQ (reference sequence). V dropped 11 bases and J dropped 6 bases, with 28 bases sitting between them. The CDR3 runs to 16 residues. The CDR3 coding sequence is TGTGCCCCCACCCCGGTGCCACCCCGCGGAGAGAATGGCTACACCTTC. Its protein is CAPTPVPPRGENGYTF.

V is TRBV4-1 and J is TRBJ1-2; 8 nucleotides align to TRBD1. CDR1 is MGHRA and CDR2 is YSYEKL in the germline V gene. V lost 0 bases, J lost 4 bases, and 7 bases stayed unmatched. This CDR3 has 16 residues. CDR3 coding DNA: TGCGCCAGCAGCCAAGATCCGACAGGGGCTGTCTATGGCTACACCTTC. Amino acids: CASSQDPTGAVYGYTF.

The chain recombines TRBV7-6 with TRBJ1-1; D not certain. The CDR3 has 13 residues. Trimming removed 1 base at V and 0 bases at J, with 3 bases between. Germline V gene lookup returns CDR1 SGHVS and CDR2 FNYEAQ. The CDR3 spells CASSLDLNTEAFF. The CDR3 DNA sequence: TGTGCCAGCAGCTTAGACTTGAACACTGAAGCTTTCTTT.